This TCR beta chain was profiled in a study of T cells in tumors after PD-1 blockade. The data were produced by immunoSEQ multiplex PCR, yet TCRdb's version contains in-frame clones alone and is incomplete. The table lists about 14,000 clones, roughly 85% of them singletons. The V and J ends lost 5 bases and 8 bases respectively, with 19 bases between them. This CDR3 is built from 14 residues. Germline CDR1 and CDR2: SGDLS and YYNGEE. The chain recombines TRBV9 with TRBJ1-2; D is ambiguous. Here the sequenced sample was PBMCs, taken after anti-PD-1 treatment. The origin of this receptor is a human donor with basal cell carcinoma. This chain's CDR3 is CASSGVGGKDGYTF. The CDR3 DNA sequence: TGTGCCAGCAGTGGGGTGGGCGGGAAGGACGGCTACACCTTC.